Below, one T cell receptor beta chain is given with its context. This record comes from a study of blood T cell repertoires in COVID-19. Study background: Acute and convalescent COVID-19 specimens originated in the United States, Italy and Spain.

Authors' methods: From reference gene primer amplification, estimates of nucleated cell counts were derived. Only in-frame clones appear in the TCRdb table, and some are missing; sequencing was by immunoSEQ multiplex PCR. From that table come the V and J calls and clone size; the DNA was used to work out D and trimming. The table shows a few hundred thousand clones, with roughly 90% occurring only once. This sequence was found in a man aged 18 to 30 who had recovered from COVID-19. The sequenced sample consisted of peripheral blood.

The CDR3 nucleotides read TGTGCCAGTAGCACCCGACAGGGCCTAAATGAGCAGTTCTTC. It yields the protein CASSTRQGLNEQFF. The chain links TRBV19 to TRBJ2-1; 7 bases align to TRBD1. This CDR3 region has 14 residues. In germline, CDR1 is LNHDA, CDR2 SQIVND (reference sequence). J lost 7 bases, V lost 6 bases, and 9 bases had no gene match. The whole variable domain, filled in from reference TRBV19 and TRBJ2-1, reads DGGITQSPKYLFRKEGQNVTLSCEQNLNHDAMYWYRQDPGQGLRLIYYSQIVNDFQKGDIAEGYSVSREKKESFPLTVTSAQKNPTAFYLCASSTRQGLNEQFFGPGTRLTVL.